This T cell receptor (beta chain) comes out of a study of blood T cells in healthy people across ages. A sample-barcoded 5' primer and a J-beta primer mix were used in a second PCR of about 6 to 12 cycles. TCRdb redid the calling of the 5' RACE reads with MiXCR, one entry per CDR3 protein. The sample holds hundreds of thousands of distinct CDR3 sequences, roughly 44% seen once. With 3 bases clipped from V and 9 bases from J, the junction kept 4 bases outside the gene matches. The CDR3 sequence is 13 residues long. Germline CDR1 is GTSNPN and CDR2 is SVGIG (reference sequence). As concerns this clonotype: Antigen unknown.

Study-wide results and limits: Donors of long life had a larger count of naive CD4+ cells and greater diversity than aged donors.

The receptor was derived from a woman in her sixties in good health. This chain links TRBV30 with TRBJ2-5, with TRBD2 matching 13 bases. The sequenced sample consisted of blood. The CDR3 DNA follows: TGTGCCTGGAGCGGGACTAGCGGGGTACCCCAGTACTTC. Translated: CAWSGTSGVPQYF.